This is a list of T cell receptor beta chains from one sample in a study of T cell responses to AZD1222 COVID-19 vaccine. The data were produced by immunoSEQ multiplex PCR, yet TCRdb's version contains in-frame clones alone and is incomplete. Here the sample spans fewer than 200,000 clones, roughly 85% being singletons. Sequencing was performed on peripheral blood, taken 28 days after the second AZD1222 dose. These receptors were taken from an adult who received the AZD1222 COVID-19 vaccine. Both conserved end residues are part of each CDR3. The D gene is left open where the match is weak. Only some rows state a clone size, as once, few, many or a class for expanded clones.

CDR3 protein,CDR3 DNA,J gene,D gene,V gene,clone size
CASRRLLGANNEQFF,TGTGCCAGCAGGCGTCTATTGGGAGCAAACAATGAGCAGTTCTTC,TRBJ2-1,.,TRBV3-1/TRBV3-2,.
CASSLGAGGDGYTF,TGTGCCAGCAGCTTGGGGGCAGGGGGCGATGGCTACACCTTC,TRBJ1-2,TRBD1,TRBV5-6,.
CASSTDGTGLNTEAFF,TGTGCCAGTAGTACGGACGGGACAGGCCTGAACACTGAAGCTTTCTTT,TRBJ1-1,TRBD1,TRBV19,.
CASHPAGTSGGAYNEQFF,TGTGCCAGCCACCCTGCGGGGACTAGCGGGGGGGCCTACAATGAGCAGTTCTTC,TRBJ2-1,TRBD2,TRBV28,.
CASSLTRQGPNYGYTF,TGTGCCAGCAGCCTAACCCGACAGGGGCCAAACTATGGCTACACCTTC,TRBJ1-2,TRBD1,TRBV4-2,.
CASSLEPQGYEQYF,TGCGCCAGCAGCCTCGAACCCCAGGGATACGAGCAGTACTTC,TRBJ2-7,.,TRBV4-1,.
CASSLGYRDGYGYTF,TGTGCCAGCAGCTTAGGCTACAGGGATGGGTATGGCTACACCTTC,TRBJ1-2,.,TRBV7-9,.
CASSQVGVVRGTTEAFF,TGCGCCAGCAGCCAAGTAGGGGTGGTCAGGGGGACAACTGAAGCTTTCTTT,TRBJ1-1,TRBD1,TRBV4-1,.
CASSIRQGYEQYF,TGTGCCAGTAGCATTAGACAGGGGTACGAGCAGTACTTC,TRBJ2-7,TRBD1,TRBV19,few
CASGLLPGLNNEQFF,TGTGCTAGTGGTTTGCTTCCGGGTCTAAACAATGAGCAGTTCTTC,TRBJ2-1,.,TRBV12-5,.
CASSESRQSWAEKLFF,TGTGCCAGCAGTGAAAGTAGGCAGTCCTGGGCTGAAAAACTGTTTTTT,TRBJ1-4,.,TRBV6-1,.
CASSELDRDNQPQHF,TGTGCCAGTAGTGAGCTCGACAGGGACAATCAGCCCCAGCATTTT,TRBJ1-5,TRBD1,TRBV19,.
CASSPGLVARYGYTF,TGTGCCAGCAGCCCCGGGTTGGTAGCTCGGTATGGCTACACCTTC,TRBJ1-2,.,TRBV7-8,.
CASSIDVNRRRAFF,TGTGCCAGTAGTATAGATGTAAACAGGAGGAGGGCTTTCTTT,TRBJ1-1,.,TRBV19,.
CASSLDTNTEAFF,TGTGCCAGCAGCTTAGATACAAACACTGAAGCTTTCTTT,TRBJ1-1,.,TRBV7-9,.
CASSYSGTGANVLTF,TGTGCCAGCAGTTACTCGGGAACGGGGGCCAACGTCCTGACTTTC,TRBJ2-6,.,TRBV6-2/TRBV6-3,.
CASSPSGGSYTEAFF,TGTGCCAGCAGCCCGTCAGGGGGCAGCTACACTGAAGCTTTCTTT,TRBJ1-1,TRBD1,TRBV3-1/TRBV3-2,.
CSVAGSGAITDTQYF,TGCAGCGTTGCCGGGTCAGGGGCCATCACAGATACGCAGTATTTT,TRBJ2-3,.,TRBV29-1,once
CASSIGAGKSNGQFF,TGTGCCAGTAGTATAGGAGCGGGGAAGTCCAATGGGCAGTTCTTC,TRBJ2-1,TRBD2,TRBV19,.
CASSLGPGAGGANVLTF,TGCGCCAGCAGCTTAGGACCGGGGGCGGGGGGGGCCAACGTCCTGACTTTC,TRBJ2-6,.,TRBV5-1,.
CATSAGGGSSEQYF,TGTGCCACCAGCGCGGGCGGGGGCTCTAGTGAGCAGTACTTC,TRBJ2-7,.,TRBV15,.
CASSWEGTGSRNEQFF,TGTGCCAGCAGCTGGGAAGGGACAGGGTCGCGCAATGAGCAGTTCTTC,TRBJ2-1,TRBD1,TRBV5-8,.
CASSTLAAKETQYF,TGTGCCAGTAGTACCCTAGCGGCGAAAGAGACCCAGTACTTC,TRBJ2-5,TRBD2,TRBV19,.
CATGGQKGRVEKLFF,TGTGCCACCGGCGGGCAGAAAGGGCGTGTTGAAAAACTGTTTTTT,TRBJ1-4,.,TRBV10-3,.
CASSFRGPNTGELFF,TGTGCCAGCAGCTTCAGGGGACCGAACACCGGGGAGCTGTTTTTT,TRBJ2-2,.,TRBV11-1,.
CASSYSRRGAYGYTF,TGTGCCAGCAGTTACTCGAGACGGGGGGCCTATGGCTACACCTTC,TRBJ1-2,.,TRBV6-5,.
CASSPVGAGELFF,TGTGCCAGCAGCCCGGTAGGGGCCGGGGAGCTGTTTTTT,TRBJ2-2,.,TRBV5-5,.
CAWSVGRDEQYF,TGTGCCTGGAGTGTAGGCAGGGACGAGCAGTACTTC,TRBJ2-7,.,TRBV30,.
CASSPPGTGVWDIQYF,TGTGCCAGCAGCCCTCCCGGGACAGGGGTGTGGGACATTCAGTACTTC,TRBJ2-4,TRBD1,TRBV7-9,.
CASSRGGQGAYEQYF,TGTGCCAGCAGCCGCGGGGGACAGGGGGCATACGAGCAGTACTTC,TRBJ2-7,TRBD1,TRBV13,.
CASSETGNSGNTIYF,TGTGCCAGTTCCGAGACAGGGAACTCTGGAAACACCATATATTTT,TRBJ1-3,TRBD1,TRBV6-5,.
CAAREVLGNTIYF,TGTGCCGCCCGAGAAGTACTAGGAAACACCATATATTTT,TRBJ1-3,.,TRBV10-3,.
CASSLSASTNEKLFF,TGTGCCAGCAGCTTATCCGCCTCAACTAATGAAAAACTGTTTTTT,TRBJ1-4,.,TRBV7-9,.
CASSDYAGQNNQPQHF,TGTGCCAGCAGCGATTACGCGGGACAGAACAATCAGCCCCAGCATTTT,TRBJ1-5,TRBD1,TRBV7-9,.
CASSLAGVQETQYF,TGTGCCAGCAGCTTGGCGGGGGTTCAAGAGACCCAGTACTTC,TRBJ2-5,.,TRBV5-4,.
CSVDGVYGNPSFSQFF,TGCAGCGTTGATGGAGTATACGGGAACCCTTCTTTCTCGCAGTTCTTC,TRBJ2-1,.,TRBV29-1,.
CASSMTYNRGSPLHF,TGTGCCAGTAGTATGACGTACAATCGGGGATCACCCCTCCACTTT,TRBJ1-6,.,TRBV19,few
CASSSDSPNTGELFF,TGTGCCAGCAGTTCGGACAGCCCGAACACCGGGGAGCTGTTTTTT,TRBJ2-2,.,TRBV6-2/TRBV6-3,.
CASSDSPISGNTIYF,TGTGCCAGCAGTGATTCGCCGATCTCTGGAAACACCATATATTTT,TRBJ1-3,.,TRBV6-1,.
CASSYPGTYEQYF,TGTGCCAGCAGTTACCCGGGAACCTACGAGCAGTACTTC,TRBJ2-7,.,TRBV6-5,.
CAINKGQGAEAFF,TGTGCCATCAACAAAGGACAGGGGGCTGAAGCTTTCTTT,TRBJ1-1,TRBD1,TRBV10-3,.
CASSRLEAVAPDTQYF,TGTGCCAGTAGTCGACTGGAGGCCGTTGCCCCAGATACGCAGTATTTT,TRBJ2-3,.,TRBV19,.
CASSQLRGANIYGYTF,TGCGCCAGCAGCCAACTACGGGGTGCCAATATCTATGGCTACACCTTC,TRBJ1-2,.,TRBV4-1,.
CASSQEGWWKREQYF,TGTGCCAGCAGCCAGGAGGGCTGGTGGAAGAGGGAGCAGTACTTC,TRBJ2-7,.,TRBV14,.
CSVTGLREGYTF,TGCAGCGTTACCGGGCTCCGGGAGGGCTACACCTTC,TRBJ1-2,.,TRBV29-1,.
CASKEGGYNSPLHF,TGTGCCAGTAAAGAGGGCGGGTATAATTCACCCCTCCACTTT,TRBJ1-6,.,TRBV19,few
CASSPRGQGTEGYTF,TGTGCCAGCTCACCACGAGGACAGGGGACCGAAGGCTACACCTTC,TRBJ1-2,TRBD1,TRBV18,.